The table lists the clone carrying this TCR beta chain with a few counts. This specimen comes from a study of blood T cell repertoires in COVID-19. Germline loops: CDR1 LGHNT, CDR2 FRNRAP. Losses at the gene ends were 2 bases for V and 6 bases for J; bases not matched to a gene: 7. This CDR3 contains 14 residues. Only in-frame clones appear in the TCRdb table, and some are missing; sequencing was by immunoSEQ multiplex PCR. The data contain approximately 200,000 clones, 80% to 90% of them seen just once; the ten biggest clones take up more than 3%. The receptor comes from a woman aged 25-40 years who had been exposed to COVID-19. The chain uses TRBV12-5 and TRBJ2-7; 7 positions match TRBD1. Sequencing was done on a sample of PBMCs or T cells enriched from blood (not recorded which). This CDR3 reads CASGLLTGFGEQYF. CDR3 sequence (DNA): TGTGCTAGTGGTTTGTTGACAGGGTTCGGCGAGCAGTACTTC.